Listed below are T cell receptor beta chains from one sample, sequenced in a study of T cell responses to AZD1222 COVID-19 vaccine. Generated by immunoSEQ multiplex PCR, the TCRdb table keeps only in-frame clones and is missing some. Altogether 160,000 or so clones are present, approximately 87% being singletons, with the ten largest covering about a tenth. This material consisted of peripheral blood, taken 28 days after the second AZD1222 dose. Source of these receptors: an adult who received the AZD1222 COVID-19 vaccine. Each CDR3 is given with its conserved first and last residue. Each record gives: J gene, D gene, V gene, clone size, CDR3 DNA, CDR3 protein. A D gene is named only where the DNA matches it firmly. Only part of the rows carry a size: once, few, many, or a class if the clone is expanded.

TRBJ2-1,TRBD2,TRBV9,NA,TGTGCCAGCAGCCTAGGGAGCGGGAGGGGGAATGAGCAGTTCTTC,CASSLGSGRGNEQFF
TRBJ1-5,NA,TRBV7-2,NA,TGTGCCAGCAGCTTAAGTAAGAATAGCAATCAGCCCCAGCATTTT,CASSLSKNSNQPQHF
TRBJ1-5,TRBD1,TRBV5-1,once,TGCGCCAGCAGCTTGGCCGGACAGGGAGGCAATCAGCCCCAGCATTTT,CASSLAGQGGNQPQHF
TRBJ1-4,NA,TRBV3-1/TRBV3-2,NA,TGTGCCAGCAGCCAAAAGAGACAGAAGAATGAAAAACTGTTTTTT,CASSQKRQKNEKLFF
TRBJ2-1,TRBD2,TRBV5-1,NA,TGCGCCAGCAGCCAAAATCTAGCGGGATCATACAATGAGCAGTTCTTC,CASSQNLAGSYNEQFF
TRBJ1-6,TRBD1,TRBV18,NA,TGTGCCAGCTCACCAAGTCAGGGGGTTTCACCCCTCCACTTT,CASSPSQGVSPLHF
TRBJ2-7,TRBD2,TRBV7-2,NA,TGTGCCAGCAGCCCAGGGAGCGGGGCGCACCACGAGCAGTACTTC,CASSPGSGAHHEQYF
TRBJ1-1,NA,TRBV24-1,NA,TGTGCCACCAGTGCGCCTCAGAACACTGAAGCTTTCTTT,CATSAPQNTEAFF
TRBJ2-1,TRBD2,TRBV28,few,TGTGCCAGCCTTCCCATACTAGCGGGAGGGCCCTACAATGAGCAGTTCTTC,CASLPILAGGPYNEQFF
TRBJ2-3,NA,TRBV9,NA,TGTGCCAGCAGCCCCCGGTTGGGAGTTGCAGATACGCAGTATTTT,CASSPRLGVADTQYF
TRBJ2-4,TRBD2,TRBV29-1,NA,TGCAGCGTGGGGTTTAGCGGGGGGAACATTCAGTACTTC,CSVGFSGGNIQYF
TRBJ1-5,NA,TRBV6-1,NA,TGTGCCAGCAGTGAAGCGGGGGGCGCCAATCAGCCCCAGCATTTT,CASSEAGGANQPQHF
TRBJ1-1,NA,TRBV3-1/TRBV3-2,NA,TGTGCCAGCAGCCAAGGGGATAGGGGAACTGAAGCTTTCTTT,CASSQGDRGTEAFF
TRBJ2-3,TRBD2,TRBV7-3,NA,TGTGCCAGCAGTCTAGCGGGAGGCAGCACAGATACGCAGTATTTT,CASSLAGGSTDTQYF